This T cell receptor beta chain was captured by sequencing in a study of cytomegalovirus exposure and HLA in healthy donors. This CDR3 is 15 amino acids long. Per germline, CDR1 SGHDT and CDR2 YYEEEE. The germline V and J ends were trimmed by 3 bases and 1 base, with 13 bases remaining between them. Study-wide results and limits: Associated with cytomegalovirus, according to the listing, were about 160 TCR beta chains. For most TCR sequences rarity was the rule, although some public TCRs occurred in many donors. According to a subsequent analysis, TCR clusters identified in the first cohort showed a tendency to co-occur across the 120 or so validation repertoires.

Points on this clone: Its antigen is not identified.

The assay was immunoSEQ multiplex PCR, and TCRdb's table has in-frame clones only and misses some. The data show a few hundred thousand clones, about 86% seen once. A roughly 130-subject validation cohort, separate from the 666-subject first cohort, supplied the donors. The sample taken for sequencing was PBMCs. V gene TRBV5-6 combines with J gene TRBJ1-1; D gene ambiguous. The sequence came from a young woman in good health and CMV-seronegative. CDR3 nucleotide sequence: TGTGCCAGCAGCTCTTGGCCTGTCCCGAACACTGAAGCTTTCTTT. Its translation: CASSSWPVPNTEAFF.